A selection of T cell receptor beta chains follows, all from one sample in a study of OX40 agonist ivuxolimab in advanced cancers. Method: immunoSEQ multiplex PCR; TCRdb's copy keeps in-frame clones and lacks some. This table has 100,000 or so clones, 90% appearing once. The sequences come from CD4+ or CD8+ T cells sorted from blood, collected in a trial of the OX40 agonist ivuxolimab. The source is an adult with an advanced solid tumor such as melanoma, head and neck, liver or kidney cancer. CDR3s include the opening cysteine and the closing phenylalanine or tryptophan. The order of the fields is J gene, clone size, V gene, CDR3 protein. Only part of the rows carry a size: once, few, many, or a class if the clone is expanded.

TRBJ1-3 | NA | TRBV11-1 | CASSARGVAGNTIYF
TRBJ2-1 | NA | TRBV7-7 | CASSPLGSAAQEQFF
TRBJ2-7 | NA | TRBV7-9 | CASSDRTTTDEQYF
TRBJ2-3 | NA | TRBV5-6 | CASALRQPPHNQYF
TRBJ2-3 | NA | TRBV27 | CASRRGYRTDTQYF
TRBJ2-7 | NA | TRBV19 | CASSRGAGLRGEQYF
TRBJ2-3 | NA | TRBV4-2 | CASSQDRLERPRTQYF
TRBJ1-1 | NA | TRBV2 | CASSARSRQGRLNTEAFF
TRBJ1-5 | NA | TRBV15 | CATSRPNEPQHF
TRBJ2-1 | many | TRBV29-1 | CSVEDQRGEGGNEQFF
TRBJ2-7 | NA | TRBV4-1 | CASSPPLIAGLNYEQYF
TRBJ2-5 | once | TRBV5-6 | CASNYGVGQETQYF
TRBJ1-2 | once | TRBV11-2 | CASSSVGQGEYGYTF
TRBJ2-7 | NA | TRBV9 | CASSVVVPYEQYF
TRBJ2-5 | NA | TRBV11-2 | CASSSDRVQETQYF
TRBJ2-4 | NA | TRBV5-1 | CASRDGALAKNIQYF
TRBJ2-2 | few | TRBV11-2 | CASKRAGTGELFF
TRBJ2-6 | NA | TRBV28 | CASSLAGSGANVLTF
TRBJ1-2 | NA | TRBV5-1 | CASSVWGDRAFGYTF
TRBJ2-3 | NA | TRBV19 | CASSRLAGADTQYF
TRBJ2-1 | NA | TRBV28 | CASSSGQGVINEQFF
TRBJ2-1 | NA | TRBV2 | CASSTGLTYNEQFF
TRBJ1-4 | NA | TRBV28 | CASSSDSLTNEKLFF
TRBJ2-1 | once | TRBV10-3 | CAIKLPGQGYNEQFF
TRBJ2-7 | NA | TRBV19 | CASSISGGDEQYF
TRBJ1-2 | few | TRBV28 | CASSRGGSGYGYTF
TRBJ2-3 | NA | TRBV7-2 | CASRARLADTQYF
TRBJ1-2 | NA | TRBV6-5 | CASSYNGGVVNDGYTF
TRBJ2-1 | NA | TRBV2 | CASSRLAGVGTGPNEQFF
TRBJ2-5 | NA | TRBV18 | CASSRTTGQETQYF
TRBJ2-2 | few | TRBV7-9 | CASSRRDAAGELFF
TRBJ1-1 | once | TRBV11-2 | CASSLEQNTEAFF
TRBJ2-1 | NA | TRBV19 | CASSYLARGRPGQAVYEQFF
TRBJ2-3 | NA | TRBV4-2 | CASSQGALRRTDTQYF
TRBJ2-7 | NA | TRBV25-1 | CASGETSGAYEQYF
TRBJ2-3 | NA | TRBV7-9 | CASSLGAADTQYF
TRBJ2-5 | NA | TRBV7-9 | CASSISGRAETQYF
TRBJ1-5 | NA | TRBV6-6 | CASSPVSLSQPQHF
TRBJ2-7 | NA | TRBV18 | CASSPPTRNYEQYF
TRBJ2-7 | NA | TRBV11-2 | CASSVIPGLTGEQYF
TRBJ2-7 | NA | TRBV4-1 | CASSQDRQALYEQYF
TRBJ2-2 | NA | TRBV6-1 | CASSENRGNTGELFF
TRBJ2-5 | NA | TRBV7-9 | CASSNRGLQETQYF
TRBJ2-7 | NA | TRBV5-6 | CASSLRPDEQYF
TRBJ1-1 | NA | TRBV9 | CASGRGKNTEAFF
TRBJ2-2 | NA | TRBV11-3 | CASSLGVRMSTGELFF
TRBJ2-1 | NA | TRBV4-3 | CASSQVGTGVYNEQFF
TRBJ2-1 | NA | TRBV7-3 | CASSRTSGKNNEQFF
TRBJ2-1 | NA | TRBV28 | CASSLGGTSFGEQFF
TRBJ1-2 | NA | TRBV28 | CASSSTDYGYTF
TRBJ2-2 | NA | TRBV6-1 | CASSEKRGAGELFF
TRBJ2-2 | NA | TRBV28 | CASGTGTRDRTGELFF
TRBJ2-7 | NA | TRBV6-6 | CASRETASLSYEQYF